This T cell receptor beta chain came from a study of tumor-infiltrating lymphocytes in primary liver carcinoma. Study background: Through surgical resection, the patients' primary liver carcinoma was treated. Roughly 3.65 to 7.5 million productive TCRbeta reads came from each sample, comparable across tissue types.

The CDR3 sequence is 14 residues long. Trimming stripped 2 bases from V and 4 bases from J, with 11 bases between. There are many counts of this clonotype. Its antigen remains unknown. Unsorted whole blood supplied the RNA, and germline DNA was extracted too. General observations from the study: It was tumor-adjacent and tumor-blood pairs that overlapped less than tumor region pairs did. The study found a significantly higher top-250-clone fraction in tumors than in blood (p = 0.039).

A constant-region primer served to make TCR beta cDNA from about 500 ng total RNA. Libraries covering TCR beta were generated through three nested multiplex PCR rounds (using a slightly modified ARM-PCR). With TRBV1-TRBV30 forward primers and a C-beta reverse primer, the first two PCR rounds were run for around 10 cycles each. Using its own MiXCR run on the multiplex PCR reads, TCRdb lists one record per CDR3 protein. In the table there are hundreds of thousands of distinct CDR3 sequences, around three fifths of which are singletons. This rearrangement joins TRBV12-3 or TRBV12-4 to TRBJ1-1, with D possibly being TRBD1 (5 bases). The specimen was peripheral blood. This receptor was obtained from a woman aged 25 to 39 with primary liver carcinoma and hepatitis B virus infection. CDR3 coding DNA: TGTGCCAGCAGTTTAAAAGGGGAGGCCACTGAAGCTTTCTTT. Translating it yields CASSLKGEATEAFF.